One T cell receptor beta chain is described in this entry. Repertoires were generated with immunoSEQ multiplex PCR, while TCRdb's copy carries only in-frame clones and drops some. The table has roughly 200,000 clones, about 75% seen once; the top ten hold just over 8.5%. The source of the sample is a study of blood T cell repertoires in COVID-19. The overall study: T cells, B-cell-depleted T cells, or PBMCs provided the cDNA or gDNA that served as material.

Germline CDR1 LNHDA, CDR2 SQIVND (reference sequence). V lost 0 bases, J lost 5 bases, and 16 bases lay in between. The CDR3 extends over 16 amino acids. The TCR sequence derives from a woman between 50 and 59 years old with active or convalescent COVID-19. This chain links TRBV19 with TRBJ1-1; no clear D gene. Sequenced material: peripheral blood. The CDR3 nucleotides are TGTGCCAGTAGTATAGATCCGGTGGGGAGTTTGACTGAAGCTTTCTTT. Protein: CASSIDPVGSLTEAFF.